This TCR beta chain was recovered during a study of OX40 agonist ivuxolimab in advanced cancers. Only in-frame clones appear in the TCRdb table, and some are missing; sequencing was by immunoSEQ multiplex PCR. The sample has roughly 89,000 clones; approximately 91% are singletons. There are 14 residues in the CDR3. The germline CDR1 and CDR2 sequences are MNHEY and SVGAGI. Trimming removed 2 bases at V and 0 bases at J, with 4 bases between. This chain links TRBV6-5 with TRBJ1-4; no firm D call. This receptor was taken from an adult with an advanced solid tumor such as melanoma, head and neck, liver or kidney cancer. The input for sequencing was CD4+ or CD8+ T cells sorted from blood, taken in a trial of the OX40 agonist ivuxolimab. This CDR3 reads CASSYGSTNEKLFF. The CDR3 region has the DNA TGTGCCAGCAGTTACGGGTCAACTAATGAAAAACTGTTTTTT.